These 16 T cell receptor beta chains were sequenced from one sample in a study of blood T cell repertoires in COVID-19. Clones were read by immunoSEQ multiplex PCR, and TCRdb kept only the in-frame ones, dropping some. The sample has under 200,000 clones, roughly 86% seen once. Sequencing was done on a sample of PBMCs or T cells enriched from blood (not recorded which). The source is a man between 40 and 49 years old with acute COVID-19.

The chain employs TRBV15 and TRBJ2-7; 8 bases align to TRBD1. Looked up from germline, CDR1 is LNHNV and CDR2 is YYDKDF (reference sequence). There are 17 residues in the CDR3. The V gene end was trimmed by 1 base and the J gene end by 4 bases; junction bases not matched to a gene: 12. The CDR3: CATSRGPGDRTFYEQYF. The CDR3 DNA is TGTGCCACCAGCAGAGGTCCGGGGGACAGGACTTTTTACGAGCAGTACTTC.

The chain carries TRBV11-2 and TRBJ2-5; the D gene is possibly TRBD2 (6 bases). Per the germline V gene, CDR1 is SGHAT and CDR2 is FQNNGV. Trimming stripped 4 bases from V and 2 bases from J, with 17 bases between. This CDR3 is 16 amino acids long. CDR3 in DNA: TGTGCCAGCAGCTCCCCCGCGGGACTGATACAAGAGACCCAGTACTTC. Translated, it gives CASSSPAGLIQETQYF. Complete variable domain (other parts from reference TRBV11-2 and TRBJ2-5): EAGVAQSPRYKIIEKRQSVAFWCNPISGHATLYWYQQILGQGPKLLIQFQNNGVVDDSQLPKDRFSAERLKGVDSTLKIQPAKLEDSAVYLCASSSPAGLIQETQYFGPGTRLLVL.

The chain couples TRBV11-2 to TRBJ1-1, with D unclear. CDR1 SGHAT and CDR2 FQNNGV come from the germline V gene. The CDR3 has 14 residues. Trimming cost V 4 bases and J 1 base, with 10 bases left between them. CDR3 region: CASSSTNKNTEAFF. The CDR3 DNA is TGTGCCAGCAGCTCGACAAATAAGAACACTGAAGCTTTCTTT.

The chain is built from TRBV10-1 and TRBJ2-7, with 12 bases aligning to TRBD2. Per germline, CDR1 WNHNN and CDR2 SYGVQD (reference sequence). CDR3 size: 21 residues. The J segment lost 7 bases and the V segment lost 6 bases, leaving 28 bases of the junction unmatched. CDR3 loop: CASSATSEGLAGPASIGEQYF. CDR3 DNA sequence: TGCGCCAGCAGCGCAACCTCTGAGGGACTAGCGGGCCCTGCATCGATCGGGGAGCAGTACTTC.

This clone was picked up one time. For the CDR3, the DNA is TGTGCCAGCAGCTCCTCAGGGGGCGAGCAGTACTTC. It specifies CASSSSGGEQYF. The chain joins TRBV7-2 to TRBJ2-7; 7 nucleotides line up with TRBD1. The CDR3 has 12 amino acids. The J segment lost 6 bases and the V segment lost 4 bases, leaving 3 bases of the junction unmatched. CDR1 is SGHTA, CDR2 FQGNSA, per germline.

V is TRBV4-1 and J is TRBJ1-1; possible D gene TRBD1, 5 bases. The CDR3 spans 15 residues. The germline V gene encodes CDR1 MGHRA and CDR2 YSYEKL. Trimming cost V 0 bases and J 5 bases, with 13 bases left between them. The CDR3 loop reads CASSQEGGVGTEAFF. DNA for the CDR3: TGCGCCAGCAGCCAAGAGGGGGGAGTTGGGACTGAAGCTTTCTTT.

The V gene is TRBV18, the J gene TRBJ1-6; no clear D gene. The CDR3 is 13 residues long. CDR1 KGHSH and CDR2 LQKENI come from the germline V gene. Trimming removed 6 bases at V and 8 bases at J, with 11 bases between. This CDR3 is CASSPTDHSPLHF. In DNA form, the CDR3 reads TGTGCCAGCTCCCCGACTGACCATTCACCCCTCCACTTT.

The chain combines TRBV9 with TRBJ1-1; D may be TRBD1 (5 bases). This CDR3 contains 15 residues. V gave up 2 bases and J gave up 0 bases, with 11 bases separating them. Germline V lookup: CDR1 SGDLS, CDR2 YYNGEE. This CDR3 is CASSVSDSMNTEAFF. As DNA, the CDR3 is TGTGCCAGCAGCGTCAGCGACAGCATGAACACTGAAGCTTTCTTT.

J is TRBJ1-4 and V is TRBV4-3; D uncertain. Germline lookup yields CDR1 LGHNA and CDR2 YSLEER. V was cut by 1 base and J by 4 bases, with 4 bases left in between. The CDR3 consists of 13 residues. CDR3 amino acids: CASSQVFNEKLFF. CDR3 coding DNA: TGCGCCAGCAGCCAAGTCTTTAATGAAAAACTGTTTTTT.

The table lists this clone with a count of one. J is TRBJ2-7 and V is TRBV4-1, with 8 bases lining up with TRBD1. The CDR3 totals 19 residues. Germline V gene data show CDR1 as MGHRA and CDR2 as YSYEKL. Losses at the gene ends were 0 bases for V and 0 bases for J; bases not matched to a gene: 13. CDR3 region: CASSQEDRGASLHSYEQYF. The CDR3, as DNA: TGCGCCAGCAGCCAAGAAGACAGGGGAGCGTCCCTCCACTCCTACGAGCAGTACTTC.

This clone was picked up a small number of times. V is TRBV27 and J is TRBJ1-2, with a possible D match to TRBD1 (6 bases). This CDR3 is 14 amino acids long. The V and J ends lost 1 base and 7 bases respectively, with 13 bases between them. From germline, CDR1 is MNHEY and CDR2 SMNVEV (reference sequence). The CDR3 region is CASSLYIGRGGYTF. Here the CDR3 DNA reads TGTGCCAGCAGTTTATACATCGGCAGGGGTGGCTACACCTTC.

The chain combines TRBV27 with TRBJ2-7; 11 positions agree with TRBD2. After removal of 8 bases from V and 3 bases from J, the junction contained 3 bases not matched to a gene. Germline CDR1 reads MNHEY; CDR2 reads SMNVEV (reference sequence). The CDR3 totals 13 residues. CDR3 nucleotide sequence: TGTGCCAGCCAGGGGACTAGCGGCTACGAGCAGTACTTC. The encoded protein is CASQGTSGYEQYF.

The chain recombines TRBV11-3 with TRBJ2-6; unclear D gene. Trimming left V 5 bases short and J 0 bases short, with 8 bases between. Per the germline V gene, CDR1 is SGHNT and CDR2 is YENEEA. The CDR3 has 15 residues. The CDR3 DNA sequence: TGTGCCAGCAGCAATACACACTCTGGGGCCAACGTCCTGACTTTC. This gives the protein CASSNTHSGANVLTF.

The CDR3 DNA reads as TGTGCCAGCAGCCAAGATTCTGTAAGGAGTCAGCCCCAGCATTTT. It encodes CASSQDSVRSQPQHF. The chain uses TRBV3-1 (or the pseudogene TRBV3-2) and TRBJ1-5, with D hard to call. V lost 0 bases, J lost 6 bases, and 12 bases lay in between. Germline V lookup: CDR1 LGHDT, CDR2 YNNKEL (reference sequence). The CDR3 consists of 15 residues.

The CDR3 DNA follows: TGTGCCAGCAGTGAAGCGCTTCGGGGAGGGCCCTATGGCTACACCTTC. This translates into CASSEALRGGPYGYTF. The V call is TRBV2, the J call TRBJ1-2; no clear D gene. Trimming left V 0 bases short and J 4 bases short, with 15 bases between. This CDR3 has 16 residues. Per the germline V gene, CDR1 is SNHLY and CDR2 is FYNNEI.

The gene calls are TRBV24-1 and TRBJ2-7, with 7 bases matching TRBD2. CDR1 and CDR2 from the germline V gene are KGHDR and SFDVKD. Trimming removed 3 bases from V and 2 bases from J; junction bases left unmatched: 9. The CDR3 is 16 amino acids. The CDR3 nucleotides are TGTGCCACCAGTGATCCCACCGCTAGCGGCCCCTACGAGCAGTACTTC. Protein product: CATSDPTASGPYEQYF.